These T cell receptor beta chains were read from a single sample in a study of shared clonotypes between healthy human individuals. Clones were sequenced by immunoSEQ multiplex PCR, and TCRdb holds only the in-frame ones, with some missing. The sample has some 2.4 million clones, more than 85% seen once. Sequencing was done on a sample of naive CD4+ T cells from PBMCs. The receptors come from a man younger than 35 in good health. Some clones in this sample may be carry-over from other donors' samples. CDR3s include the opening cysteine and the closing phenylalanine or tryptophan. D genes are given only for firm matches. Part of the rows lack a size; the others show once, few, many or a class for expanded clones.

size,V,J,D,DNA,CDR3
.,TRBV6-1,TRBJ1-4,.,TGTGCCAGCAGTGAATTTGTCGGAAATAATGAAAAACTGTTTTTT,CASSEFVGNNEKLFF
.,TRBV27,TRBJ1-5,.,TGTGCCAGCAGTTTATCCCGGGAGCCCCATCAGCCCCAGCATTTT,CASSLSREPHQPQHF
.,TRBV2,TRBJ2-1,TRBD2,TGTGCCAGCAGTGGGGTCCTCGGCGGGAGATTCGACAATGAGCAGTTCTTC,CASSGVLGGRFDNEQFF
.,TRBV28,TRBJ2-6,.,TGTGCCAGCAGTTTGGTGTCGGGACCCTCTGGGGCCAACGTCCTGACTTTC,CASSLVSGPSGANVLTF
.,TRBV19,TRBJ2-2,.,TGTGCCAGTAGTATAGGACGGGGGTCCGGGGAGCTGTTTTTT,CASSIGRGSGELFF
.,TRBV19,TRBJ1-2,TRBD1,TGTGCCAGTAGCACCGACAGGGTCGGGGGTGGCTACACCTTC,CASSTDRVGGGYTF
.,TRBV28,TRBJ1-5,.,TGTGCCAGCAGGCTACCAATAGGGACACTACCTGGTCCCCAGCATTTT,CASRLPIGTLPGPQHF
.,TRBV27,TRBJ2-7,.,TGTGCCAGCAGTTTATCCCCCGGGAAAAACTACGAGCAGTACTTC,CASSLSPGKNYEQYF
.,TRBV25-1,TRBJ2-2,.,TGTGCCAGCAGTGTTCGCGGGAAGGTGAACACCGGGGAGCTGTTTTTT,CASSVRGKVNTGELFF
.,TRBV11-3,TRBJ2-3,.,TGTGCCAGCAGCACAGGCAACACAGATACGCAGTATTTT,CASSTGNTDTQYF
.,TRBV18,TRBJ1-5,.,TGTGCCAGCTCACCGGGGGCAGGGGAAGGCAATCAGCCCCAGCATTTT,CASSPGAGEGNQPQHF
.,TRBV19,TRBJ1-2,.,TGTGCCAGTAGTACGGACAGAATTTTGAGAAATGGCTACACCTTC,CASSTDRILRNGYTF
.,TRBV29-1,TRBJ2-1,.,TGCAGCGTTGACAGGGGCCCTCCCAATGAGCAGTTCTTC,CSVDRGPPNEQFF
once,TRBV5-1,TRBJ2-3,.,TGCGCCAGCAGCTTTCACACATTAAGCACAGATACGCAGTATTTT,CASSFHTLSTDTQYF
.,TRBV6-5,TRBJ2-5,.,TGTGCCAGCAGTTACAGGGGATCAGAGACCCAGTACTTC,CASSYRGSETQYF
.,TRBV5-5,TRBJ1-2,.,TGTGCCAGCAGCCTTATACTCCCCGATGGCTACACCTTC,CASSLILPDGYTF
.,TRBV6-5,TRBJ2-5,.,TGTGCCAGCAGTTACTCTCGGGATTCGGAGACCCAGTACTTC,CASSYSRDSETQYF
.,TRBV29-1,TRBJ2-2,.,TGCAGCGGGGTCTTAGGCTCCCTTAACACCGGGGAGCTGTTTTTT,CSGVLGSLNTGELFF
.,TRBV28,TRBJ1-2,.,TGTGCCAGCAGTTCAGCCGACAGAAACTATGGCTACACCTTC,CASSSADRNYGYTF
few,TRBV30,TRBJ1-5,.,TGTGCCTGGAGTGTAGGCCAGGGTAATCAGCCCCAGCATTTT,CAWSVGQGNQPQHF
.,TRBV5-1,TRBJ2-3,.,TGCGCCAGCAGCTTGGTAGTGGGGTACAGCACAGATACGCAGTATTTT,CASSLVVGYSTDTQYF
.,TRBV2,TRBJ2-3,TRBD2,TGTGCCAGCAGTGAAAGTCTAGCGGGACCAGATACGCAGTATTTT,CASSESLAGPDTQYF
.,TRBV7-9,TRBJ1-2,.,TGTGCCAGCAGCTTACTCACAGATTCCTACCGGAGGGGCTACACCTTC,CASSLLTDSYRRGYTF
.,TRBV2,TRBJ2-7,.,TGTGCCAGCAGTGAAGCGAAGTTTTCGGGGGGCGAATTCGAGCAGTACTTC,CASSEAKFSGGEFEQYF
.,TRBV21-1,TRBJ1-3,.,TGTGCCAGCAGCAAAGAGACTACATGCGGAAACACCATATATTTT,CASSKETTCGNTIYF
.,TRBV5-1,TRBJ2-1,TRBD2,TGCGCCAGCCGCGGTAATAGCGGGAGGACCGGCAATGAGCAGTTCTTC,CASRGNSGRTGNEQFF
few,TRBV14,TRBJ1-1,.,TGTGCCAGCAGCCAGGCGGTCAACACTGAAGCTTTCTTT,CASSQAVNTEAFF
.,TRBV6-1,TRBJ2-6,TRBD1,TGTGCCAGCAGCGACAGGGCTGGGGCCAACGTCCTGACTTTC,CASSDRAGANVLTF
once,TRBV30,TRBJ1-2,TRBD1,TGTGCCTGGAGTGTCGGGACAGGTCCAACGGGAGGCTACACCTTC,CAWSVGTGPTGGYTF
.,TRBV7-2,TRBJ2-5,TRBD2,TGTGCCAGCAGCTTAGGGGTAGCGGGAGGGGAAGAGACCCAGTACTTC,CASSLGVAGGEETQYF
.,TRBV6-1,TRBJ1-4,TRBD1,TGTGCCAGCAGTGAAGTGTCAGGGGGCCGGCTGGGGAATGAAAAACTGTTTTTT,CASSEVSGGRLGNEKLFF
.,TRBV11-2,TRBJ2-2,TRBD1,TGTGCCAGCAGCCACCGTATAGGGGGCCCCGGGGAGCTGTTTTTT,CASSHRIGGPGELFF